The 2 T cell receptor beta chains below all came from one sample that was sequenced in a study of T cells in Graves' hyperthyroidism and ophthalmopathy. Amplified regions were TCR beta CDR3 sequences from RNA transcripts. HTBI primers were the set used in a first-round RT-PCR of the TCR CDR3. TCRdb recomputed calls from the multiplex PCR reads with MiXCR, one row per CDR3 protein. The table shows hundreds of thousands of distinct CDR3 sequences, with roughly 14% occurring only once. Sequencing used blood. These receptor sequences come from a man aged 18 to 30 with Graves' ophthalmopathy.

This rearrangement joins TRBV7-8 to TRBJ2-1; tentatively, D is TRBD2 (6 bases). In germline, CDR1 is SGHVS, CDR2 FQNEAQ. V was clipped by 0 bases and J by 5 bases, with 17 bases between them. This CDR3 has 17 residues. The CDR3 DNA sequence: TGTGCCAGCAGCTTAGCGCTCGGGTTAGCGGTGAACAATGAGCAGTTCTTC. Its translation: CASSLALGLAVNNEQFF.

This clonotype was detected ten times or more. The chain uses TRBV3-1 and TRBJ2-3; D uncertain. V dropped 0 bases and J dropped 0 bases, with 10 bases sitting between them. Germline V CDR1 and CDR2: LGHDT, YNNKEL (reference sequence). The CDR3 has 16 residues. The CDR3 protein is CASSQDPGTSTDTQYF. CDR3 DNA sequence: TGTGCCAGCAGCCAAGATCCCGGTACTAGCACAGATACGCAGTATTTT.